Below, one T cell receptor (beta chain) is given with its context. Germline V gene lookup returns CDR1 SGHRS and CDR2 YFSETQ. This CDR3 comprises 15 residues. With 7 bases removed from V and 0 bases from J, the gap between germline ends came to 16 bases. The data were taken from a study of T cell changes during pregnancy in multiple sclerosis. Repertoires were generated with immunoSEQ multiplex PCR, while TCRdb's copy carries only in-frame clones and drops some. The sample includes 75,000 to 100,000 clones, 91% of them seen just once. The receptor's source is a female donor in good health, enrolled as a control in a pregnancy study. The V and J genes are TRBV5-1 and TRBJ1-1; tentative D call: TRBD1 (6 bases). The sample here was peripheral blood, taken after pregnancy. The CDR3 reads CASAVQGGMNTEAFF. For the CDR3, the DNA is TGCGCCAGCGCCGTACAGGGAGGGATGAACACTGAAGCTTTCTTT.